This TCR beta chain was sequenced during a study of tumor-infiltrating lymphocytes in primary liver carcinoma. In the case of this clonotype: The junction and the germline gene differ at one end; a read error may be behind it.

TCR beta cDNA was prepared out of approximately 470 ng total RNA by means of a constant-region primer. It was through three nested multiplex PCR rounds of slightly modified ARM-PCR that TCR beta libraries arose. For approximately 10 cycles apiece, the opening two PCR rounds ran with TRBV1-TRBV30 forward primers and a C-beta reverse primer. One entry per CDR3 protein results from TCRdb running MiXCR on the multiplex PCR reads. The data contain 320,000 or so distinct CDR3 sequences, about 60% of them singletons. CDR3 length: 12 residues. CDR1 and CDR2 (germline): SGHRS, YFSETQ. Germline DNA was also extracted, and blood RNA derived from unsorted whole blood.

This rearrangement joins TRBV5-1 to TRBJ2-5; D unclear. The sequencing sample was made of peripheral blood. The origin of this receptor is a middle-aged man with primary liver carcinoma and hepatitis B virus infection. This chain's CDR3 is CAGSLPQETQYF. Here the CDR3 DNA reads TGCGCCGGCAGCTTGCCCCAAGAGACCCAGTACTTC.